Presented here are 17 T cell receptor beta chains from one specimen sequenced in a study of shared clonotypes between healthy human individuals. Assay: immunoSEQ multiplex PCR; the TCRdb copy retains only in-frame clones and omits some. This table has 400,000 to 600,000 clones, 79% appearing once. Specimen: PBMCs. The receptors were gathered from a middle-aged woman in good health. Some clones in this sample may be carry-over from other donors' samples.

This clone has more than one count but fewer than ten. This sample includes further DNA sequences coding for the same CDR3. As DNA, the CDR3 is TGTGCCAGCAGCTTGTTAGCGGGAGGTACAGATACGCAGTATTTT. Amino acid sequence: CASSLLAGGTDTQYF. This chain links TRBV5-6 with TRBJ2-3, with TRBD2 identical over 10 bases. The CDR3 totals 15 residues. With V trimmed by 1 base and J by 3 bases, 2 bases remained unmatched. CDR1 SGHDT and CDR2 YYEEEE come from the germline V gene. The variable domain in full, with the rest retrieved from reference TRBV5-6 and TRBJ2-3, is DAGVTQSPTHLIKTRGQQVTLRCSPKSGHDTVSWYQQALGQGPQFIFQYYEEEERQRGNFPDRFSGHQFPNYSSELNVNALLLGDSALYLCASSLLAGGTDTQYFGPGTRLTVL.

The chain carries TRBV5-4 and TRBJ2-1, with 8 bases lining up with TRBD1. Germline CDR1 reads SGHNT; CDR2 reads YYREEE (reference sequence). The CDR3 totals 14 residues. V lost 4 bases to trimming and J lost 5 bases; unmatched junction nucleotides: 5. The CDR3 is CASSRTGSDNEQFF. In DNA, the CDR3 is TGTGCCAGCAGCCGGACAGGGTCAGACAATGAGCAGTTCTTC. The full variable domain, completed using reference TRBV5-4 and TRBJ2-1, is ETGVTQSPTHLIKTRGQQVTLRCSSQSGHNTVSWYQQALGQGPQFIFQYYREEENGRGNFPPRFSGLQFPNYSSELNVNALELDDSALYLCASSRTGSDNEQFFGPGTRLTVL.

Comment on this clone: Other nucleotide sequences in the sample specify the same CDR3. This sequence joins TRBV6-6 and TRBJ1-5, with a possible D match to TRBD1 (5 bases). The germline V gene has CDR1 MNHNY and CDR2 SVGAGI (reference sequence). Trimming stripped 2 bases from V and 3 bases from J, with 8 bases between. The CDR3 length is 14 residues. The CDR3 protein is CASSYDRSNQPQHF. CDR3 in DNA: TGTGCCAGCAGTTACGACAGATCCAATCAGCCCCAGCATTTT.

The J gene is TRBJ2-2, the V gene TRBV27; 7 bases agree with TRBD1. Trimming removed 5 bases from V and 6 bases from J; junction bases left unmatched: 6. The CDR3 totals 14 residues. Germline-derived CDR1 and CDR2 are MNHEY and SMNVEV (reference sequence). The CDR3 DNA sequence: TGTGCCAGCAGTGCCCGGACAGGTTCCGGGGAGCTGTTTTTT. Translation: CASSARTGSGELFF.

This clone was seen many times. The chain has TRBV7-2 and TRBJ1-2, with 8 bases that match TRBD1. Germline trimming cut 1 base from V and 5 bases from J; bases unmatched to any gene: 9. The CDR3 runs 16 residues. The V gene's germline CDR1 is SGHTA and CDR2 FQGNSA. The CDR3 reads CASSLGAIGQGYGYTF. The CDR3 DNA reads TGTGCCAGCAGCTTAGGTGCGATTGGACAGGGTTATGGCTACACCTTC.

This clone was seen more than once but under ten times. The genes are TRBV4-2 and TRBJ2-1; D might be TRBD1 (5 bases). The ends were cut back, 4 bases at V and 5 bases at J, with 15 bases in the middle. The CDR3 runs to 15 residues. Germline V CDR1 and CDR2: LGHNA, YNFKEQ. CDR3 sequence (DNA): TGTGCCAGCAGCCGTGTCGGACAACACGACAATGAGCAGTTCTTC. This gives the protein CASSRVGQHDNEQFF.

In this sample, this clone turned up once. CDR3: CASSLSRGRAGDTQYF. The CDR3 coding sequence is TGTGCCAGCAGCTTATCACGCGGGAGGGCGGGAGATACGCAGTATTTT. The J gene is TRBJ2-3, the V gene TRBV7-9; 9 positions agree with TRBD2. V lost 2 bases and J lost 5; bases outside the gene matches: 8. The CDR3 consists of 16 residues. Germline loops: CDR1 SEHNR, CDR2 FQNEAQ (reference sequence). The complete variable domain, with remaining parts taken from reference TRBV7-9 and TRBJ2-3, reads DTGVSQNPRHKITKRGQNVTFRCDPISEHNRLYWYRQTLGQGPEFLTYFQNEAQLEKSRLLSDRFSAERPKGSFSTLEIQRTEQGDSAMYLCASSLSRGRAGDTQYFGPGTRLTVL.

The chain links TRBV11-2 to TRBJ1-1; tentative D call: TRBD1 (6 bases). This CDR3 contains 16 residues. Trimming stripped 1 base from V and 4 bases from J, with 16 bases between. Germline CDR1 and CDR2: SGHAT and FQNNGV. The CDR3 is CASSLVVWGAGTEAFF. The CDR3 bases are TGTGCCAGCAGCTTAGTGGTTTGGGGGGCGGGCACTGAAGCTTTCTTT.

The chain has TRBV16 and TRBJ2-7; D perhaps matches TRBD1 (5 bases). Germline-derived CDR1 and CDR2 are KGHSY and FQNENV. V dropped 4 bases and J dropped 4 bases, with 11 bases sitting between them. This CDR3 comprises 13 residues. As DNA, the CDR3 is TGTGCCAGCAGCCGGAGCAGGGTTTACGAGCAGTACTTC. It is translated as CASSRSRVYEQYF.

The genes are TRBV29-1 and TRBJ2-1; the match to TRBD1 covers 11 bases. Per germline, CDR1 SQVTM and CDR2 ANQGSEA. This CDR3 spans 14 amino acids. V lost 6 bases, J lost 8 bases, and 9 bases stayed unmatched. CDR3: CSVTPGQGVDEQFF. The CDR3 DNA reads as TGCAGCGTGACTCCGGGACAGGGGGTGGATGAGCAGTTCTTC.

This chain connects TRBV11-3 to TRBJ2-3, with D hard to call. V gave up 1 base and J gave up 2 bases, with 4 bases separating them. Germline V gene lookup returns CDR1 SGHNT and CDR2 YENEEA. The CDR3 runs 13 residues. CDR3 sequence (DNA): TGTGCCAGCAGCTTAGCCCCCACAGATACGCAGTATTTT. Protein product: CASSLAPTDTQYF.

The J gene is TRBJ2-3, the V gene TRBV9, with a weak D call TRBD2 (5 bases). Trimming shortened V by 0 bases and J by 5 bases, and 10 bases separated the two germline ends. This CDR3 is 14 amino acids long. The germline gives CDR1 SGDLS, CDR2 YYNGEE. The CDR3 spells CASSVASGLDTQYF. In DNA form, the CDR3 reads TGTGCCAGCAGCGTAGCTTCCGGACTAGATACGCAGTATTTT.

The rearrangement joins TRBV7-2 to TRBJ2-3; 7 bases agree with TRBD2. Trimming cost V 3 bases and J 4 bases; bases outside gene matches: 7. CDR3 size: 15 residues. CDR1 is SGHTA, CDR2 FQGNSA, per germline. The DNA for the CDR3 is TGTGCCAGCAGCTTCAGGGCGGGAGTTCCAGATACGCAGTATTTT. Translating gives CASSFRAGVPDTQYF. The full variable domain, completed using reference TRBV7-2 and TRBJ2-3, is GAGVSQSPSNKVTEKGKDVELRCDPISGHTALYWYRQSLGQGLEFLIYFQGNSAPDKSGLPSDRFSAERTGGSVSTLTIQRTQQEDSAVYLCASSFRAGVPDTQYFGPGTRLTVL.

The genes are TRBV10-3 and TRBJ1-5; perhaps TRBD1 as D (5 bases). The CDR3 covers 16 residues. CDR1 and CDR2 from the germline V gene are ENHRY and SYGVKD. V was cut by 0 bases and J by 0 bases, with 9 bases left in between. DNA for the CDR3: TGTGCCATCAGTGAGTCCGGGGGGAATAGCAATCAGCCCCAGCATTTT. Translated: CAISESGGNSNQPQHF.

The chain uses TRBV18 and TRBJ2-3; possibly TRBD2 for D (5 bases). In germline, CDR1 is KGHSH, CDR2 LQKENI. The V and J ends lost 3 bases and 1 base respectively, with 14 bases between them. This CDR3 spans 16 amino acids. The CDR3 DNA follows: TGTGCCAGCTCACCCGCCGCGAGGCGGGGCACAGATACGCAGTATTTT. Protein sequence: CASSPAARRGTDTQYF.

The chain links TRBV11-1 to TRBJ2-5; D gene ambiguous. V was cut by 2 bases and J by 1 base, with 11 bases left in between. Per the germline V gene, CDR1 is SGHAT and CDR2 is FQDESV (reference sequence). The CDR3 spans 15 residues. CDR3 bases: TGTGCCAGCAGCTTATCCGCAGGCCCCCAAGAGACCCAGTACTTC. It specifies CASSLSAGPQETQYF. Full variable domain (remainder filled in from reference TRBV11-1 and TRBJ2-5): EAEVAQSPRYKITEKSQAVAFWCDPISGHATLYWYRQILGQGPELLVQFQDESVVDDSQLPKDRFSAERLKGVDSTLKIQPAELGDSAMYLCASSLSAGPQETQYFGPGTRLLVL.

This rearrangement joins TRBV29-1 to TRBJ2-3; D tentatively reads TRBD1 or TRBD2 (5 bases each). Trimming removed 7 bases at V and 5 bases at J, with 19 bases between. The CDR3 has 14 amino acids. CDR1 and CDR2 from the germline V gene are SQVTM and ANQGSEA. This chain's CDR3 is CSAITGTAVDTQYF. CDR3 coding DNA: TGCAGCGCTATTACCGGGACCGCTGTAGATACGCAGTATTTT.